The entry that follows covers one TCR beta chain sequence. Its cognate antigen is unknown. TCRdb's table, derived via immunoSEQ multiplex PCR, lists solely in-frame clones and lacks some. The sample lists 100,000 to 140,000 clones; 90% to 95% were seen once. These data belong to a study of T cell responses to AZD1222 COVID-19 vaccine. Across the study: Combined were second doses at about 4 or about 12 weeks.

V was clipped by 4 bases and J by 6 bases; unmatched bases: 13. CDR3 length equals 16 residues. Looked up from germline, CDR1 is LGHNA and CDR2 is YSLEER. Points from the study as a whole: Scientists sampled the repertoires only once the peak T cell response had passed. Receipt of two AZD1222 doses was followed by a rise in Spike-specific TCR breadth and depth. Clonal diversity was possibly underestimated, and the donors were mostly white British, with more females.

Sample: peripheral blood, taken on day 0 of AZD1222 vaccination. The chain recombines TRBV4-3 with TRBJ1-2; 8 bases match TRBD1. This clonotype was obtained from an adult in good health. This chain's CDR3 is CASSLHPGQGGDGYTF. In DNA form, the CDR3 reads TGCGCCAGCAGCCTCCACCCCGGACAGGGCGGGGATGGCTACACCTTC.